This note documents a single TCR beta chain sequence. Its specificity is not known. Profiled with immunoSEQ multiplex PCR; TCRdb holds only in-frame clones, not every one. The sample holds some 250,000 clones; nearly 90% are singletons and the top ten take 0.3% to 0.4%. This sample stems from a study of cytomegalovirus exposure and HLA in healthy donors. The overall study: A subsequent analysis stated that the 100 to 150 validation repertoires were run on the same platform as the approximately 610 first-cohort repertoires. Overall study results and limits: It was reportedly the case that the classifier diagnosed cytomegalovirus status with high specificity and sensitivity.

Germline CDR1 and CDR2: SEHNR and FQNEAQ (reference sequence). CDR3 length equals 14 residues. The V segment lost 3 bases and the J segment 6 bases; nucleotides outside the gene matches: 7. Sequencing input: PBMCs. The chain combines TRBV7-9 with TRBJ2-7; 8 bases map to TRBD1. The sequence was obtained from a young woman in good health and CMV-seronegative. The CDR3 loop is CASSLTDRVREQYF. The CDR3 region has the DNA TGTGCCAGCAGCTTGACGGACAGGGTACGCGAGCAGTACTTC.